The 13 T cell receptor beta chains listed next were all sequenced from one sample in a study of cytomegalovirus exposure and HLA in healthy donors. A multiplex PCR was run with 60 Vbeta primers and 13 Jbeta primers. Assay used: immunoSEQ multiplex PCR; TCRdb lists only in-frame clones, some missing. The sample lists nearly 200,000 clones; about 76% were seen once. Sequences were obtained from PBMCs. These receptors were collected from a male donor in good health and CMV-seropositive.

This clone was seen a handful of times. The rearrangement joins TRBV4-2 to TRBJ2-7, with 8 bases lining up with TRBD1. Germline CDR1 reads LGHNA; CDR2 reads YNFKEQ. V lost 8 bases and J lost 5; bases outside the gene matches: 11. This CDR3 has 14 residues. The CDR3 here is CASSTTGDLNEQYF. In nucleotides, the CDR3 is TGTGCCAGCTCCACGACAGGGGATCTTAACGAGCAGTACTTC.

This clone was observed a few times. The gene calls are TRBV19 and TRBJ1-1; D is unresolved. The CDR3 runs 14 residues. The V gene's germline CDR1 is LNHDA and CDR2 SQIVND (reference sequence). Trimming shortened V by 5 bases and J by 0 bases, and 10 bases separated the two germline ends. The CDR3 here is CASSSPGLNTEAFF. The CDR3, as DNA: TGTGCCAGTAGTTCCCCGGGGTTGAACACTGAAGCTTTCTTT.

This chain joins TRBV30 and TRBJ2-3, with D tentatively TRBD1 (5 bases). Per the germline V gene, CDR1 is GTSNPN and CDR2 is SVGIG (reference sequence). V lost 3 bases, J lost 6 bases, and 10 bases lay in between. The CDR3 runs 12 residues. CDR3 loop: CAWRHKGDTQYF. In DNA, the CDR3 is TGTGCCTGGAGGCATAAGGGGGATACGCAGTATTTT.

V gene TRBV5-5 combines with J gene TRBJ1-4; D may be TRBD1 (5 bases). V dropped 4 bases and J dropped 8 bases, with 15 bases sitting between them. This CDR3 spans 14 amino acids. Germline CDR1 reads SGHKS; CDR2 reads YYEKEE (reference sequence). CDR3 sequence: CASSRDPGGEKLFF. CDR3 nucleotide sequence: TGTGCCAGCAGCCGGGACCCGGGAGGGGAAAAACTGTTTTTT. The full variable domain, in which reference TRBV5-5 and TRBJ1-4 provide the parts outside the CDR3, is DAGVTQSPTHLIKTRGQQVTLRCSPISGHKSVSWYQQVLGQGPQFIFQYYEKEERGRGNFPDRFSARQFPNYSSELNVNALLLGDSALYLCASSRDPGGEKLFFGSGTQLSVL.

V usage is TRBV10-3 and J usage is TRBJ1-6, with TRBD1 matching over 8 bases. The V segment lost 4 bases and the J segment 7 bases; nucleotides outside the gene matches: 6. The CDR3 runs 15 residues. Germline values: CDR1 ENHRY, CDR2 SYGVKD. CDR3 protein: CAISGTGTGNSPLHF. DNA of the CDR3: TGTGCCATCAGTGGGACAGGGACAGGCAATTCACCCCTCCACTTT.

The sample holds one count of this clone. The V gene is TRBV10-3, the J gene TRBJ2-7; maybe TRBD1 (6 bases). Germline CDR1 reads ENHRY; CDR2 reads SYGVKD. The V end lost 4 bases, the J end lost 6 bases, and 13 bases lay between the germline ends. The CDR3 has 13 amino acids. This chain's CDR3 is CAISGPQGREQYF. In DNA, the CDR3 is TGTGCCATCAGTGGACCACAGGGCCGCGAGCAGTACTTC.

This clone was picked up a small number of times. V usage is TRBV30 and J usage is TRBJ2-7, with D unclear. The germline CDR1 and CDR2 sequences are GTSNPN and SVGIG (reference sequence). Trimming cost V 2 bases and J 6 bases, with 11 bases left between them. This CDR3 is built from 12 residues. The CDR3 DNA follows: TGTGCCTGGAGTCCCCCAACCGGCGAGCAGTACTTC. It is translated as CAWSPPTGEQYF. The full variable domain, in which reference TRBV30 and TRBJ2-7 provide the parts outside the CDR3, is SQTIHQWPATLVQPVGSPLSLECTVEGTSNPNLYWYRQAAGRGLQLLFYSVGIGQISSEVPQNLSASRPQDRQFILSSKKLLLSDSGFYLCAWSPPTGEQYFGPGTRLTVT.

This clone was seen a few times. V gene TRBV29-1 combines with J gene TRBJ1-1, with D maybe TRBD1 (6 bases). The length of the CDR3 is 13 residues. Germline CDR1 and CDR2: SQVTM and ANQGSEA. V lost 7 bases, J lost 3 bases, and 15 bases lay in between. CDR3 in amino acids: CSEGQGLDTEAFF. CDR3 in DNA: TGCAGCGAGGGCCAGGGGCTGGACACTGAAGCTTTCTTT.

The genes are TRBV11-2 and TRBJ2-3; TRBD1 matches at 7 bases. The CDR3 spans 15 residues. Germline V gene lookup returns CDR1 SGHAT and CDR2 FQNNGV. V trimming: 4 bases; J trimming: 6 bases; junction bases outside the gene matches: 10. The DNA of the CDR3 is TGTGCCAGCAGCTCTAGACAGGGAAGATGGGATACGCAGTATTTT. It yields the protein CASSSRQGRWDTQYF.

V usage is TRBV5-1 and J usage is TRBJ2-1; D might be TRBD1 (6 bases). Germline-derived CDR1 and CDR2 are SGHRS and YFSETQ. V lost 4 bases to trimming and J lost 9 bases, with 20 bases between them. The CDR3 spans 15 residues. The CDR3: CASSETVGGQGEQFF. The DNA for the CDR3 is TGCGCCAGCAGCGAAACTGTTGGGGGACAAGGTGAGCAGTTCTTC.

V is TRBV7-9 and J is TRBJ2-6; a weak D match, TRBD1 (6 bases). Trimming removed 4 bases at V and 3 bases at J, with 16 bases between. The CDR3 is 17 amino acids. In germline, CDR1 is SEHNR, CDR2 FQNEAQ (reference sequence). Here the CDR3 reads CASSSGSGGSGANVLTF. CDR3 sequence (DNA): TGTGCCAGCAGCTCAGGGTCTGGGGGCAGTGGGGCCAACGTCCTGACTTTC. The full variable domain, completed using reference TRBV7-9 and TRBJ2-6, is DTGVSQNPRHKITKRGQNVTFRCDPISEHNRLYWYRQTLGQGPEFLTYFQNEAQLEKSRLLSDRFSAERPKGSFSTLEIQRTEQGDSAMYLCASSSGSGGSGANVLTFGAGSRLTVL.

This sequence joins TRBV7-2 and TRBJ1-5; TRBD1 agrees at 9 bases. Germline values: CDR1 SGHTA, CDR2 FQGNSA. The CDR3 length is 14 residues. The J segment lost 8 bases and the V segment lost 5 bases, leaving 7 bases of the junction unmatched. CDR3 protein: CASSTDRGIEPQHF. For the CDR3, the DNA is TGTGCCAGCAGCACGGACAGGGGCATTGAGCCCCAGCATTTT.

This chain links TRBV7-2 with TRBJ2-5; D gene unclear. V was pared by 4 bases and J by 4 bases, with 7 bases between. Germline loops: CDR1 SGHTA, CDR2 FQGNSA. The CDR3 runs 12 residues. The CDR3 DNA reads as TGTGCCAGCAGCTCCGTCGGAGAGACCCAGTACTTC. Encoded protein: CASSSVGETQYF. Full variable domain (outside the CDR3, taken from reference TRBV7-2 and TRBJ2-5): GAGVSQSPSNKVTEKGKDVELRCDPISGHTALYWYRQSLGQGLEFLIYFQGNSAPDKSGLPSDRFSAERTGGSVSTLTIQRTQQEDSAVYLCASSSVGETQYFGPGTRLLVL.